These 8 T cell receptor beta chains were all obtained from the same sample, sequenced in a study of blood T cell repertoires in COVID-19. The protocol was immunoSEQ multiplex PCR, while the TCRdb copy is restricted to in-frame clones and leaves out a portion. The sample yields about 320,000 clones, roughly 90% seen once. Sequenced material: PBMCs or T cells enriched from blood (not recorded which). These TCRs come from a man between 60 and 70 years old who had recovered from COVID-19.

This clone was recorded a few times. This chain joins TRBV5-4 and TRBJ1-1, with 8 bases fitting TRBD1. From germline, CDR1 is SGHNT and CDR2 YYREEE (reference sequence). Trimming removed 3 bases from V and 3 bases from J; junction bases left unmatched: 4. The CDR3 extends over 14 amino acids. In DNA, the CDR3 is TGTGCCAGCAGCTCACCGACAGGGGACACTGAAGCTTTCTTT. This sequence encodes CASSSPTGDTEAFF. Full variable domain (missing parts from reference TRBV5-4 and TRBJ1-1): ETGVTQSPTHLIKTRGQQVTLRCSSQSGHNTVSWYQQALGQGPQFIFQYYREEENGRGNFPPRFSGLQFPNYSSELNVNALELDDSALYLCASSSPTGDTEAFFGQGTRLTVV.

The chain combines TRBV5-4 with TRBJ2-7; 8 bases fit TRBD2. Per the germline V gene, CDR1 is SGHNT and CDR2 is YYREEE (reference sequence). J gave up 5 bases and V 4 bases, and 8 bases lay outside the gene matches. The CDR3 totals 14 residues. The DNA of the CDR3 is TGTGCCAGCAGCGTCGCGGGGGGTTCCGACGAGCAGTACTTC. It yields the protein CASSVAGGSDEQYF.

The CDR3 region has the DNA TGTGCCAGCAGCTTAGCTGTAGCGGGAGGGCCGCTTAGCACCGGGGAGCTGTTTTTT. Protein: CASSLAVAGGPLSTGELFF. V is TRBV7-8 and J is TRBJ2-2, with 11 bases fitting TRBD2. The CDR3 contains 19 residues. With 0 bases clipped from V and 4 bases from J, the junction kept 10 bases outside the gene matches. CDR1 and CDR2 from the germline V gene are SGHVS and FQNEAQ.

This chain joins TRBV2 and TRBJ1-4, with 7 bases fitting TRBD1. CDR1 SNHLY and CDR2 FYNNEI come from the germline V gene. This CDR3 has 14 amino acids. V lost 6 bases and J lost 8; bases outside the gene matches: 9. CDR3: CASRKDRQSEKLFF. Here the CDR3 DNA reads TGTGCCAGCAGGAAGGACAGGCAGTCCGAAAAACTGTTTTTT.

V gene TRBV5-1 combines with J gene TRBJ2-7; D is unclear. CDR1 is SGHRS, CDR2 YFSETQ, per germline. The CDR3 runs 13 residues. Trimming took 0 bases from V and 3 from J, leaving 7 bases between them. The CDR3 DNA is TGCGCCAGCAGCTTGGGTCAGTACTACGAGCAGTACTTC. Its translation is CASSLGQYYEQYF.

The J gene is TRBJ1-2, the V gene TRBV7-9, with TRBD1 as a possible D gene (6 bases). The CDR3 is 15 amino acids. Germline V gene sequence: CDR1 SEHNR, CDR2 FQNEAQ (reference sequence). Trimming stripped 8 bases from V and 3 bases from J, with 19 bases between. The CDR3 DNA is TGTGCCAGCTCCATGGGGCTAGGGGGAGACTATGGCTACACCTTC. Translating gives CASSMGLGGDYGYTF.

V is TRBV7-8 and J is TRBJ2-5, with D perhaps assigned TRBD1 or TRBD2 (6 bases each). There are 14 residues in the CDR3. Germline-derived CDR1 and CDR2 are SGHVS and FQNEAQ. V lost 5 bases to trimming and J lost 2 bases, with 12 bases between them. The CDR3 DNA follows: TGTGCCAGCAGCCGGGGGCGGTTACAAGAGACCCAGTACTTC. This sequence encodes CASSRGRLQETQYF.

The chain employs TRBV2 and TRBJ2-7; 7 bases map to TRBD2. V gave up 9 bases and J gave up 5 bases; unmatched junction bases: 7. Germline V CDR1 and CDR2: SNHLY, FYNNEI. The length of the CDR3 is 12 residues. In DNA form, the CDR3 reads TGTGCCAGTGGGGGGGTAGCCAACGAGCAGTACTTC. Amino acids: CASGGVANEQYF.